One sample yielded the 28 T cell receptor beta chains listed below, sequenced in a study of T cell responses to AZD1222 COVID-19 vaccine. Sequencing used immunoSEQ multiplex PCR; TCRdb keeps in-frame clones, though not all of them. Of roughly 170,000 clones in the sample, 85% to 95% were seen once. The sequences come from peripheral blood, collected 28 days after the second AZD1222 dose. These receptors were taken from an adult who received the AZD1222 COVID-19 vaccine.

The rearrangement uses TRBV12-5 and TRBJ1-1, with D possibly being TRBD1 (6 bases). Germline V gene data show CDR1 as LGHNT and CDR2 as FRNRAP. There are 14 residues in the CDR3. The V end lost 3 bases, the J end lost 5 bases, and 13 bases lay between the germline ends. This CDR3 reads CASGFWGAVTEAFF. CDR3 coding DNA: TGTGCTAGTGGTTTTTGGGGGGCGGTTACTGAAGCTTTCTTT.

The rearrangement links TRBV7-6 to TRBJ2-3; tentatively, D is TRBD1 (5 bases). V was clipped by 1 base and J by 2 bases, with 13 bases between them. The V gene's germline CDR1 is SGHVS and CDR2 FNYEAQ. The CDR3 loop spans 16 amino acids. For the CDR3, the DNA is TGTGCCAGCAGCTTAGTGCAGGGTTGGGCCACAGATACGCAGTATTTT. Translation gives CASSLVQGWATDTQYF. Variable domain in full (rest from reference TRBV7-6 and TRBJ2-3): GAGVSQSPRYKVTKRGQDVALRCDPISGHVSLYWYRQALGQGPEFLTYFNYEAQQDKSGLPNDRFSAERPEGSISTLTIQRTEQRDSAMYRCASSLVQGWATDTQYFGPGTRLTVL.

V gene TRBV3-1 (or the pseudogene TRBV3-2) combines with J gene TRBJ1-2; D gene ambiguous. V lost 4 bases and J 2 bases, leaving 8 bases between the germline ends. The CDR3 runs to 13 residues. In germline, CDR1 is LGHDT, CDR2 YNNKEL (reference sequence). This CDR3 reads CASSPRANYGYTF. CDR3 DNA sequence: TGTGCCAGCAGCCCCCGCGCGAACTATGGCTACACCTTC.

The chain employs TRBV7-2 and TRBJ2-7; perhaps D is TRBD1 or TRBD2 (5 bases each). Trimming removed 3 bases from V and 6 bases from J, with 18 bases in between. This CDR3 region has 15 residues. Germline lookup yields CDR1 SGHTA and CDR2 FQGNSA. DNA of the CDR3: TGTGCCAGCAGCTTTACCTCCGGGACCTGGACCGAGCAGTACTTC. Translated: CASSFTSGTWTEQYF.

V gene TRBV6-4 combines with J gene TRBJ2-1; 10 nucleotides align to TRBD2. This CDR3 has 13 amino acids. V was pared by 3 bases and J by 10 bases, with 3 bases of the junction left unmatched. From germline, CDR1 is MRHNA and CDR2 SNTAGT. Here the CDR3 reads CASSELTSGEQFF. The CDR3 bases are TGTGCCAGCAGTGAGCTGACTAGCGGGGAGCAGTTCTTC.

A word on this clone: The DNA is left out, because the CDR3 cannot be placed on it with certainty; the CDR3 is given as TCRdb lists it. V usage is TRBV2 and J usage is TRBJ1-1; the D call of TRBD1 is as the table states it, not checked on the DNA. Germline-derived CDR1 and CDR2 are SNHLY and FYNNEI. The CDR3 has 14 residues if both end residues are counted. The CDR3 sequence is CASSSGQGSTEAFF.

V gene TRBV7-9 combines with J gene TRBJ2-1; TRBD2 matches at 13 bases. V was clipped by 5 bases and J by 0 bases; unmatched bases: 4. The germline gives CDR1 SEHNR, CDR2 FQNEAQ (reference sequence). The CDR3 extends over 17 amino acids. CDR3 region: CASSLTSGRSSYNEQFF. The CDR3 region has the DNA TGTGCCAGCAGCCTGACTAGCGGGAGGAGCTCCTACAATGAGCAGTTCTTC. The full variable domain, rest sourced from reference TRBV7-9 and TRBJ2-1, is DTGVSQNPRHKITKRGQNVTFRCDPISEHNRLYWYRQTLGQGPEFLTYFQNEAQLEKSRLLSDRFSAERPKGSFSTLEIQRTEQGDSAMYLCASSLTSGRSSYNEQFFGPGTRLTVL.

The chain is built from TRBV30 and TRBJ1-5; maybe TRBD1 (5 bases). Germline lookup yields CDR1 GTSNPN and CDR2 SVGIG (reference sequence). V gave up 0 bases and J gave up 9 bases, with 12 bases separating them. CDR3 length: 13 residues. CDR3: CAWSVGVLGPQHF. DNA for the CDR3: TGTGCCTGGAGTGTAGGGGTACTGGGGCCCCAGCATTTT.

The V call is TRBV6-5, the J call TRBJ1-5; weak D call: TRBD1 (5 bases). CDR1 is MNHEY, CDR2 SVGAGI, per germline. Trimming removed 5 bases from V and 0 bases from J, with 11 bases in between. This CDR3 has 15 amino acids. The CDR3, as DNA: TGTGCCAGCAGTAGACAGCTAAGTAGCAATCAGCCCCAGCATTTT. Amino acids: CASSRQLSSNQPQHF.

The genes are TRBV30 and TRBJ2-3; a possible D gene is TRBD2 (5 bases). Trimming removed 1 base at V and 13 bases at J, with 15 bases between. Germline assignment: CDR1 GTSNPN and CDR2 SVGIG (reference sequence). The CDR3 totals 12 residues. The CDR3 nucleotides read TGTGCCTGGAGTGCAGGAGGAGACCCTAAGTATTTT. This translates into CAWSAGGDPKYF.

The chain links TRBV6-2 or TRBV6-3 to TRBJ2-7, with D possibly matching TRBD1 (5 bases). The V end lost 2 bases, the J end lost 4 bases, and 15 bases lay between the germline ends. Germline loops: CDR1 MNHEY, CDR2 SVGEGT. The CDR3 length is 15 residues. The CDR3 sequence is CASSYPRAARYEQYF. The CDR3 DNA sequence: TGTGCCAGCAGTTACCCCAGGGCCGCCCGGTACGAGCAGTACTTC.

V and J are TRBV5-1 and TRBJ2-7; D might be TRBD2 (5 bases). This CDR3 spans 15 amino acids. V was pared by 3 bases and J by 3 bases, with 16 bases between. Germline CDR1 is SGHRS and CDR2 is YFSETQ. The CDR3 region is CASSSDLGDYYEQYF. CDR3 nucleotide sequence: TGCGCCAGCAGCTCGGACCTAGGAGACTACTACGAGCAGTACTTC.

The genes are TRBV13 and TRBJ2-5; D unclear. CDR1 and CDR2 from the germline V gene are PRHDT and FYEKMQ (reference sequence). V lost 0 bases, J lost 3 bases, and 5 bases lay in between. The CDR3 totals 13 residues. The CDR3: CASSLGVEETQYF. CDR3 in DNA: TGTGCCAGCAGCTTAGGCGTTGAAGAGACCCAGTACTTC. The full variable domain, in which reference TRBV13 and TRBJ2-5 provide the parts outside the CDR3, is AAGVIQSPRHLIKEKRETATLKCYPIPRHDTVYWYQQGPGQDPQFLISFYEKMQSDKGSIPDRFSAQQFSDYHSELNMSSLELGDSALYFCASSLGVEETQYFGPGTRLLVL.

This chain connects TRBV27 to TRBJ2-7; 9 positions agree with TRBD2. J was trimmed by 3 bases and V by 9 bases; bases with no gene match: 12. The length of the CDR3 is 15 residues. Germline lookup yields CDR1 MNHEY and CDR2 SMNVEV (reference sequence). The CDR3 reads CASKNLAGPLYEQYF. The CDR3 DNA reads as TGTGCCAGTAAAAATCTAGCGGGACCCCTCTACGAGCAGTACTTC.

This clone appeared once. V and J are TRBV29-1 and TRBJ2-5, with D possibly matching TRBD2 (6 bases). Germline CDR1 is SQVTM and CDR2 is ANQGSEA. Trimming cost V 5 bases and J 4 bases, with 11 bases left between them. The CDR3 is 12 amino acids. As DNA, the CDR3 is TGCAGCGTTCTGGTGGGGGGAGAGACCCAGTACTTC. This translates into CSVLVGGETQYF.

This chain connects TRBV10-3 to TRBJ1-3; the match to TRBD1 covers 9 bases. J gave up 0 bases and V 8 bases, and 2 bases lay outside the gene matches. Germline CDR1 is ENHRY and CDR2 is SYGVKD. This CDR3 contains 14 residues. The CDR3 bases are TGTGCCATCGGACAGGGGAACTCTGGAAACACCATATATTTT. This sequence encodes CAIGQGNSGNTIYF.

The gene calls are TRBV6-1 and TRBJ1-6; a weak D match, TRBD1 (5 bases). The V gene's germline CDR1 is MNHNS and CDR2 SASEGT. V was shortened by 1 base and J by 5 bases, with 9 bases between the two germline ends. The CDR3 sequence is 15 residues long. The CDR3: CASSEVGGDNSPLHF. In DNA, the CDR3 is TGTGCCAGCAGTGAAGTGGGAGGGGATAATTCACCCCTCCACTTT.

This clone was found a few times. V and J are TRBV7-8 and TRBJ1-6; D unresolved. The CDR3 has 18 amino acids. Germline V gives CDR1 SGHVS, CDR2 FQNEAQ. Trimming shortened V by 5 bases and J by 0 bases, and 17 bases separated the two germline ends. CDR3 residues: CASSQTLGESSYNSPLHF. The CDR3 DNA reads as TGTGCCAGCAGCCAGACTTTGGGCGAAAGCTCCTATAATTCACCCCTCCACTTT. Full variable domain (remainder filled in from reference TRBV7-8 and TRBJ1-6): GAGVSQSPRYKVAKRGQDVALRCDPISGHVSLFWYQQALGQGPEFLTYFQNEAQLDKSGLPSDRFFAERPEGSVSTLKIQRTQQEDSAVYLCASSQTLGESSYNSPLHFGNGTRLTVT.

The V call is TRBV28, the J call TRBJ1-1, with D hard to call. This CDR3 comprises 14 residues. Looked up from germline, CDR1 is MDHEN and CDR2 is SYDVKM. V was pared by 7 bases and J by 1 base, with 13 bases between. The CDR3 sequence: CASIEGGPNTEAFF. CDR3 nucleotide sequence: TGTGCCAGCATCGAAGGCGGGCCGAACACTGAAGCTTTCTTT.

The CDR3 bases are TGTGCCAGTAAAAGGGGGGACGGCTACGAGCAGTACTTC. It specifies CASKRGDGYEQYF. The chain recombines TRBV19 with TRBJ2-7; either TRBD1 or TRBD2 may fit D (6 bases each). The V end lost 7 bases, the J end lost 3 bases, and 13 bases lay between the germline ends. The germline V gene has CDR1 LNHDA and CDR2 SQIVND (reference sequence). This CDR3 spans 13 amino acids.

For the CDR3, the DNA is TGTGCCAGCAGCTTACTGGCCGGGAGCACTGAAGCTTTCTTT. Amino acids: CASSLLAGSTEAFF. This chain joins TRBV7-3 and TRBJ1-1; no firm D call. V lost 2 bases, J lost 4 bases, and 11 bases lay in between. Germline V gene sequence: CDR1 SGHTA, CDR2 FQGTGA. This CDR3 is 14 amino acids long. Together with reference TRBV7-3 and TRBJ1-1, the CDR3 gives the full variable domain: GAGVSQTPSNKVTEKGKYVELRCDPISGHTALYWYRQSLGQGPEFLIYFQGTGAADDSGLPNDRFFAVRPEGSVSTLKIQRTERGDSAVYLCASSLLAGSTEAFFGQGTRLTVV.

The chain has TRBV4-1 and TRBJ2-3; D unclear. The length of the CDR3 is 11 residues. V shed 7 bases and J shed 5 bases, with 7 bases lying between them. Germline CDR1 is MGHRA and CDR2 is YSYEKL. CDR3 coding DNA: TGCGCCAGCAAGTTTTTAGATACGCAGTATTTT. Protein product: CASKFLDTQYF.

The CDR3 sequence is CASSTAGGWQPQHF. The CDR3, as DNA: TGTGCCAGTAGTACCGCAGGGGGCTGGCAGCCCCAGCATTTT. V gene TRBV19 combines with J gene TRBJ1-5, with 8 bases fitting TRBD1. Germline V gene lookup returns CDR1 LNHDA and CDR2 SQIVND (reference sequence). Trimming took 4 bases from V and 7 from J; bases not matched to a gene: 6. There are 14 residues in the CDR3.

This chain links TRBV7-2 with TRBJ1-1; D is ambiguous. V shed 5 bases and J shed 5 bases, with 6 bases lying between them. This CDR3 has 11 residues. The V gene's germline CDR1 is SGHTA and CDR2 FQGNSA. The CDR3 reads CASSPLTEAFF. The CDR3 nucleotides are TGTGCCAGCAGCCCCTTGACTGAAGCTTTCTTT.

The chain employs TRBV27 and TRBJ1-5, with 9 bases matching TRBD1. The J segment lost 3 bases and the V segment lost 10 bases, leaving 7 bases of the junction unmatched. The CDR3 has 14 residues. The germline V gene encodes CDR1 MNHEY and CDR2 SMNVEV (reference sequence). CDR3 sequence reads: CATPDRGINQPQHF. The CDR3 nucleotides are TGTGCCACCCCAGACAGGGGGATCAATCAGCCCCAGCATTTT.

This chain connects TRBV11-3 to TRBJ2-1; maybe TRBD1 (6 bases). The CDR3 sequence is 12 residues long. CDR1 SGHNT and CDR2 YENEEA come from the germline V gene. The V and J ends lost 3 bases and 14 bases respectively, with 14 bases between them. The CDR3 is CASSLNRAGKFF. DNA of the CDR3: TGTGCCAGCAGCTTGAACAGGGCAGGAAAGTTCTTC.

This chain connects TRBV28 to TRBJ1-3; D remains ambiguous. This CDR3 is 12 amino acids long. The V gene lost 3 bases and the J gene lost 10 bases, with 10 bases spanning the gap. Germline values: CDR1 MDHEN, CDR2 SYDVKM. The CDR3 nucleotides are TGTGCCAGCAGTTTCTCTGTTGGTACCATATATTTT. Its protein is CASSFSVGTIYF.

The chain carries TRBV23-1 and TRBJ2-1; D call uncertain. TRBV23-1 counts as an open reading frame of uncertain function. Between the trimmed V and J ends, which lost 5 bases and 3 bases, there was a span of 20 bases. The CDR3 spans 17 residues. The CDR3, as DNA: TGCGCCAGCAGTTGGTTCCGGAGACCATCCTTCTACAATGAGCAGTTCTTC. It translates to CASSWFRRPSFYNEQFF.